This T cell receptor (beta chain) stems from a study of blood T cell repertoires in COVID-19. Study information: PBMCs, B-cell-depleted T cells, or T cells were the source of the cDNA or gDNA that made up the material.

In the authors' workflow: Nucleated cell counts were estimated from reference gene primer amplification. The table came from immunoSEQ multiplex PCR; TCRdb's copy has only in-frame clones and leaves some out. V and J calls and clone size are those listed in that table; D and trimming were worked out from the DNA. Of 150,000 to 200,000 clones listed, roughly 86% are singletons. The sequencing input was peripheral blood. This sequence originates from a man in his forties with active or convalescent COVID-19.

The CDR3 DNA reads as TGTGCCAGCAGCCCAGGGGCCCCTAACAATCCTCCCACGATCTATGGCTACACCTTC. Its translation: CASSPGAPNNPPTIYGYTF. The chain employs TRBV11-2 and TRBJ1-2; a possible D gene is TRBD1 (6 bases). From germline, CDR1 is SGHAT and CDR2 FQNNGV. This CDR3 is 19 amino acids long. Trimming removed 5 bases at V and 4 bases at J, with 29 bases between.